These 9 T cell receptor beta chains were sequenced from one sample in a study of T cells in Graves' hyperthyroidism and ophthalmopathy. TCR beta CDR3 regions were amplified from RNA. The HTBI primer set served for first-round RT-PCR of the TCR CDR3. TCRdb recomputed calls from the multiplex PCR reads with MiXCR, one row per CDR3 protein. The sample contains hundreds of thousands of distinct CDR3 sequences, approximately 15% of which appear only once. Sample: blood. These receptors came from a woman aged 18-29 years with Graves' hyperthyroidism.

The chain is built from TRBV20-1 and TRBJ2-1, with 9 bases identical to TRBD1. The J segment lost 0 bases and the V segment lost 6 bases, leaving 6 bases of the junction unmatched. The CDR3 totals 15 residues. Germline CDR1 reads DFQATT; CDR2 reads SNEGSKA (reference sequence). The CDR3 protein is CSAMQDRGSYNEQFF. The DNA of the CDR3 is TGCAGTGCAATGCAGGACAGGGGCTCCTACAATGAGCAGTTCTTC.

This clonotype was observed a few times. The V call is TRBV28, the J call TRBJ1-3; D is ambiguous. The CDR3 consists of 14 residues. Trimming left V 11 bases short and J 3 bases short, with 17 bases between. The V gene's germline CDR1 is MDHEN and CDR2 SYDVKM. Written as DNA, the CDR3 is TGTGCCTCCCAACCTCGGGTACTTGGAAACACCATATATTTT. This gives the protein CASQPRVLGNTIYF.

This clonotype occurred many times. The chain employs TRBV28 and TRBJ2-7, with 11 bases identical to TRBD2. Looked up from germline, CDR1 is MDHEN and CDR2 is SYDVKM. This CDR3 is 15 amino acids long. V trimming: 5 bases; J trimming: 6 bases; junction bases outside the gene matches: 9. CDR3 amino acids: CASSAPSGGSSEQYF. The CDR3 coding sequence is TGTGCCAGCAGTGCTCCTAGCGGGGGGTCGTCCGAGCAGTACTTC.

This clonotype was observed a few times. The rearrangement uses TRBV18 and TRBJ2-1, with unresolved D. V gave up 2 bases and J gave up 2 bases, with 10 bases separating them. The CDR3 covers 15 residues. The germline V gene has CDR1 KGHSH and CDR2 LQKENI. CDR3 DNA sequence: TGTGCCAGCTCACCAGAAGGCTCCCCCTACAATGAGCAGTTCTTC. Residues: CASSPEGSPYNEQFF.

As to this clonotype: A read error may be the cause here, since a much bigger clone is one base away. The chain couples TRBV11-3 to TRBJ2-5; D unclear. The CDR3 spans 13 residues. Germline-derived CDR1 and CDR2 are SGHNT and YENEEA. CDR3 nucleotide sequence: TGTGCCAGCAGCTACGGCTTCCAAGAGACCCCGTACTTC. Protein sequence: CASSYGFQETPYF.

This clonotype was counted ten times or more. The rearrangement uses TRBV7-8 and TRBJ1-2, with 8 bases fitting TRBD1. This CDR3 is 15 amino acids long. V lost 5 bases to trimming and J lost 4 bases; unmatched junction nucleotides: 9. CDR1 is SGHVS and CDR2 is FQNEAQ in the germline V gene. The CDR3 DNA sequence: TGTGCCAGCAGCCCGGGGGGACAGGTTAGCTATGGCTACACCTTC. It translates to CASSPGGQVSYGYTF.

This clonotype was recorded at least ten times. This rearrangement joins TRBV7-8 to TRBJ1-5, with 8 bases lining up with TRBD1. Germline-derived CDR1 and CDR2 are SGHVS and FQNEAQ. The ends lost 1 base at V and 3 bases at J; junction bases unmatched: 5. The CDR3 covers 16 residues. In DNA, the CDR3 is TGTGCCAGCAGCTTAGGACAGGGGAAATACAATCAGCCCCAGCATTTT. This gives the protein CASSLGQGKYNQPQHF.

The chain employs TRBV19 and TRBJ1-6, with D unclear. This CDR3 region has 15 residues. Per germline, CDR1 LNHDA and CDR2 SQIVND (reference sequence). With 5 bases removed from V and 0 bases from J, the gap between germline ends came to 8 bases. In DNA, the CDR3 is TGTGCCAGTAGTCCGTCGGTCTCCTATAATTCACCCCTCCACTTT. Protein sequence: CASSPSVSYNSPLHF. Full variable domain (missing parts from reference TRBV19 and TRBJ1-6): DGGITQSPKYLFRKEGQNVTLSCEQNLNHDAMYWYRQDPGQGLRLIYYSQIVNDFQKGDIAEGYSVSREKKESFPLTVTSAQKNPTAFYLCASSPSVSYNSPLHFGNGTRLTVT.

Many counts were recorded for this clonotype. The V and J genes are TRBV20-1 and TRBJ1-5, with 8 bases matching TRBD1. Germline trimming cut 3 bases from V and 0 bases from J; bases unmatched to any gene: 1. The CDR3 runs to 14 residues. CDR1 is DFQATT, CDR2 SNEGSKA, per germline (reference sequence). CDR3 residues: CSARTGASNQPQHF. The CDR3 DNA sequence: TGCAGTGCTAGGACAGGGGCTAGCAATCAGCCCCAGCATTTT.